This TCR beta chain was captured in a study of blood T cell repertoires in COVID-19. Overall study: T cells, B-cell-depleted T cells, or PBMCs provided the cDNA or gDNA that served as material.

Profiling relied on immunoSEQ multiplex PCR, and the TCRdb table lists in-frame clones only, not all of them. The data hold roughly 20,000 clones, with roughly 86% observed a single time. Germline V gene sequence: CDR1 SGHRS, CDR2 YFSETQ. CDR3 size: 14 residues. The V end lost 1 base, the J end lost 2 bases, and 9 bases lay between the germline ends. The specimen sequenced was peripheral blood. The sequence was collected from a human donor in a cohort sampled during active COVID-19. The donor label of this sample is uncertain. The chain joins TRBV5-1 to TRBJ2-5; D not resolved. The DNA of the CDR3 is TGCGCCAGCAGCTTGTGGTCAGGTCAAGAGACCCAGTACTTC. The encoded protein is CASSLWSGQETQYF.